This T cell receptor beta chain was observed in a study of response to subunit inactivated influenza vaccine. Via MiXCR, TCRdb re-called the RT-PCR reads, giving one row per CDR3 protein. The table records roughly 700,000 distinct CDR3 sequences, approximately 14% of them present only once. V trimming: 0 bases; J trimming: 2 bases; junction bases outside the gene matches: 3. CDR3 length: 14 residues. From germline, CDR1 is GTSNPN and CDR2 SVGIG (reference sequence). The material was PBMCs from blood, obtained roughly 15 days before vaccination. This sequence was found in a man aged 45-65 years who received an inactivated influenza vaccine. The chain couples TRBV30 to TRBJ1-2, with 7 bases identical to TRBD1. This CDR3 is CAWSVQGQNYGYTF. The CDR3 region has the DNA TGTGCCTGGAGTGTACAGGGGCAGAACTATGGCTACACCTTC.